This T cell receptor (beta chain) was found in a study of control samples from healthy donors and cancer patients. TCRdb's copy holds only in-frame clones and misses some; the assay was immunoSEQ multiplex PCR. In total, the table holds about 210,000 clones. The CDR3 covers 17 residues. Per the germline V gene, CDR1 is SGHRS and CDR2 is YFSETQ. With 3 bases clipped from V and 3 bases from J, the junction kept 3 bases outside the gene matches. V and J are TRBV5-1 and TRBJ2-1; 16 nucleotides line up with TRBD2. What was sequenced was blood. The TCR comes from a woman aged 25 to 39 in good health. The CDR3 here is CASSSGLAGGLYNEQFF. CDR3 DNA: TGCGCCAGCAGCTCGGGACTAGCGGGGGGGCTCTACAATGAGCAGTTCTTC.